The clone carrying this TCR beta chain has at least ten counts. Its antigen is unidentified. The study included ophthalmopathy patients with Clinical Activity Score at least 3, NOSPECS grade at least 4 and duration under 3 months. This specimen comes from a study of T cells in Graves' hyperthyroidism and ophthalmopathy. The source material, RNA transcripts, was used to amplify TCR beta CDR3 regions. Using the HTBI primer set, a first-round RT-PCR was run on the TCR CDR3. MiXCR was run by TCRdb on the multiplex PCR reads, yielding one entry per CDR3 protein. This sample has 550,000 to 700,000 distinct CDR3 sequences, with under 15% found just once. Study-wide points: Clonotypes that were expanded in thyroid above 0.001 mostly appeared in blood too. Model-based prediction identified ophthalmopathy a median approximately 6.2 months prior to its onset.

Germline V gene lookup returns CDR1 MDHEN and CDR2 SYDVKM. There are 13 residues in the CDR3. V lost 8 bases, J lost 6 bases, and 7 bases stayed unmatched. The receptor was derived from a woman aged 40 to 55 with Graves' ophthalmopathy. Source material: blood. V is TRBV28 and J is TRBJ2-7; 10 bases are shared with TRBD1. DNA of the CDR3: TGTGCCAGCTGCGGGACAGGGGAGAGCGAGCAGTACTTC. It is translated as CASCGTGESEQYF.